This T cell receptor beta chain was retrieved from a study of Ad26.COV2.S vaccination and SARS-CoV-2 variants. Overall study context: Ad26.COV2.S given intramuscularly, once or twice 56 days apart.

The CDR3 sequence is 15 residues long. Looked up from germline, CDR1 is SEHNR and CDR2 is FQNEAQ (reference sequence). The J segment lost 4 bases and the V segment lost 5 bases, leaving 1 base of the junction unmatched. The method was immunoSEQ multiplex PCR; TCRdb's version includes in-frame clones alone and lacks a portion of them. The top ten clones hold around 4.2% of a sample with about 440,000 clones, about 90% of them seen once. Sample treatment: roughly 18 received Ad26.COV2.S at low or high dose, single or two shots; about 5 received placebo; per-sample allocation not given. Collection of samples fell on day 63 after the first vaccine or placebo injection. In Boston, an adult donor aged 18-55 years took part. Participants' vaccine, an Ad26 vector, delivered Wuhan-strain SARS-CoV-2 spike.

The source was peripheral blood, collected in a trial of Ad26.COV2.S vaccine versus placebo. The chain uses TRBV7-9 and TRBJ2-1; 14 nucleotides align to TRBD2. The clonotype originates from a person between 18 and 65 years old who received the Ad26.COV2.S COVID-19 vaccine or a placebo. Written as DNA, the CDR3 is TGTGCCAGCAGCCGACTAGCGGGAGGGTACAATGAGCAGTTCTTC. Its protein product is CASSRLAGGYNEQFF. The variable domain in full, completed from reference TRBV7-9 and TRBJ2-1, reads DTGVSQNPRHKITKRGQNVTFRCDPISEHNRLYWYRQTLGQGPEFLTYFQNEAQLEKSRLLSDRFSAERPKGSFSTLEIQRTEQGDSAMYLCASSRLAGGYNEQFFGPGTRLTVL.